Listed below are T cell receptor beta chains from one sample, sequenced in a study of T cell changes during pregnancy in multiple sclerosis. Clones were sequenced by immunoSEQ multiplex PCR, and TCRdb holds only the in-frame ones, with some missing. The table lists fewer than 90,000 clones, about 89% of them singletons. This sample comprised peripheral blood, obtained in the second trimester of pregnancy. The receptors here all came from a female donor with multiple sclerosis, enrolled in a pregnancy study. CDR3s include the opening cysteine and the closing phenylalanine or tryptophan. A D gene is named only where the DNA matches it firmly. Size tells how often a clone was seen (once, few, many) or the class of an expanded clone, and some rows leave it out.

D: -
V: TRBV27
size: -
J: TRBJ2-3
CDR3: CASSFAGYTGADTQYF
DNA: TGTGCCAGCAGTTTTGCGGGATACACAGGGGCAGATACGCAGTATTTT

D: -
V: TRBV7-9
size: -
J: TRBJ2-7
CDR3: CASSSPPGRHEQYF
DNA: TGTGCCAGCAGTTCCCCCCCCGGCAGGCACGAGCAGTACTTC

D: TRBD1
V: TRBV7-8
size: -
J: TRBJ2-1
CDR3: CASSLFRGPSYNEQFF
DNA: TGTGCCAGCAGCTTATTTAGGGGGCCCTCCTACAATGAGCAGTTCTTC

D: -
V: TRBV7-8
size: few
J: TRBJ1-1
CDR3: CASSFSPRRDFLNTEAFF
DNA: TGTGCCAGCAGCTTCTCCCCGAGGAGGGACTTTTTGAACACTGAAGCTTTCTTT

D: -
V: TRBV6-6
size: once
J: TRBJ2-7
CDR3: CASSLQSAYEQYF
DNA: TGTGCCAGCAGCCTACAGAGTGCGTACGAGCAGTACTTC

D: -
V: TRBV7-2
size: few
J: TRBJ1-6
CDR3: CASSSLRVNSPLHF
DNA: TGTGCCAGCAGCTCGTTGCGGGTGAATTCACCCCTCCACTTT

D: -
V: TRBV9
size: -
J: TRBJ1-1
CDR3: CASSVGGGMNTEAFF
DNA: TGTGCCAGCAGCGTAGGGGGGGGGATGAACACTGAAGCTTTCTTT

D: TRBD1
V: TRBV7-2
size: -
J: TRBJ1-5
CDR3: CASSPRTGYSNQPQHF
DNA: TGTGCCAGCAGCCCCAGGACAGGGTATAGCAATCAGCCCCAGCATTTT

D: TRBD1
V: TRBV6-5
size: -
J: TRBJ1-1
CDR3: CASSPQGYTEAFF
DNA: TGTGCCAGCAGCCCACAGGGGTACACTGAAGCTTTCTTT

D: -
V: TRBV29-1
size: -
J: TRBJ1-2
CDR3: CSVEEVGRTF
DNA: TGCAGCGTTGAAGAAGTAGGACGGACTTTC

D: -
V: TRBV7-9
size: few
J: TRBJ1-1
CDR3: CASSTRTGTEAFF
DNA: TGTGCCAGCAGCACGCGAACAGGGACCGAAGCTTTCTTT

D: TRBD1
V: TRBV19
size: -
J: TRBJ2-2
CDR3: CATRRTGGTGELFF
DNA: TGTGCCACTCGGCGGACAGGGGGCACCGGGGAGCTGTTTTTT

D: TRBD1
V: TRBV10-3
size: -
J: TRBJ1-1
CDR3: CAIQGDRGTNTEAFF
DNA: TGTGCCATACAAGGAGACAGGGGAACGAACACTGAAGCTTTCTTT

D: -
V: TRBV7-9
size: -
J: TRBJ1-1
CDR3: CASSLAWTDTEAFF
DNA: TGTGCCAGCAGCTTAGCCTGGACAGACACTGAAGCTTTCTTT